The T cell receptor beta chain described here comes from a study of blood T cell repertoires in COVID-19. With 6 bases clipped from V and 0 bases from J, the junction kept 5 bases outside the gene matches. The CDR3 is made up of 15 amino acids. Germline V CDR1 and CDR2: MNHEY, SVGEGT. Libraries were prepared by immunoSEQ multiplex PCR; TCRdb keeps only in-frame clonotypes and omits some of them. The sample shows about 150,000 clones, 86% of them seen only once. Sequenced material: PBMCs or T cells enriched from blood (not recorded which). The clonotype comes from a man in his fifties or sixties who had recovered from COVID-19. The J gene is TRBJ2-3, the V gene TRBV6-2 or TRBV6-3; 8 positions agree with TRBD2. CDR3 in DNA: TGTGCCAGCAGCCCCGGGACTAGTAGCACAGATACGCAGTATTTT. Its protein is CASSPGTSSTDTQYF.